This TCR beta chain came from a study of CD8+ T cells in alopecia areata. Study results and limitations: Mice gave a clearer picture of TCR sharing than patients did, possibly for HLA-related reasons.

RNA, once extracted, was reverse transcribed into cDNA for use as the sequencing template. TCRdb keeps only in-frame clones here, not all; method: immunoSEQ multiplex PCR. The sample shows about 250,000 clones, 67% of them seen only once. This clone turned up a few times. Antigen unknown. The CDR3 runs 13 residues. From germline, CDR1 is SGHNT and CDR2 YYREEE (reference sequence). With 10 bases clipped from V and 2 bases from J, the junction kept 7 bases outside the gene matches. It was from alopecia areata patients that lesional scalp punch biopsies and peripheral blood were collected. Cell sorting was applied to PBMCs, and CD4+ and CD8+ T cells were collected.

The chain recombines TRBV5-4 with TRBJ2-3, with 7 bases lining up with TRBD1. The clonotype comes from a human donor with alopecia areata. This sample comprised CD4+ T cells sorted from blood, obtained at week 0. CDR3 nucleotides: TGTGCCTTAACCGGGACAGACACAGATACGCAGTATTTT. Its protein is CALTGTDTDTQYF.